This T cell receptor beta chain comes out of a study of CD8 T cells in ankylosing spondylitis. At least ten counts were recorded for this clonotype. MiXCR was run by TCRdb on the 5' RACE reads, yielding one entry per CDR3 protein. Of around 150,000 distinct CDR3 sequences listed, 7% to 8% are singletons. The germline V and J ends were trimmed by 3 bases and 9 bases, with 14 bases remaining between them. The CDR3 spans 13 residues. The gene calls are TRBV12-3 or TRBV12-4 and TRBJ1-1; maybe TRBD1 (6 bases). The specimen sequenced was blood, either unsorted or a sorted T cell fraction (not recorded which). The TCR originated in a female donor with ankylosing spondylitis or in good health (not recorded which). The CDR3 sequence is CASSFNRELKAFF. The CDR3 bases are TGTGCCAGCAGTTTTAACAGGGAATTAAAAGCTTTCTTT.